These 15 T cell receptor beta chains came from one sample sequenced in a study of blood T cell repertoires in COVID-19. The repertoire was sequenced with immunoSEQ multiplex PCR; TCRdb's copy has only in-frame clones and lacks some. The sample yields about 120,000 clones, about nine tenths seen once. Sequenced input: peripheral blood. These receptors came from a human donor with active COVID-19. The donor label of this sample is uncertain.

The CDR3 DNA reads TGTGCTAGTGGTTTGGTAGGGTCTCAGGGCATTAATCAGCCCCAGCATTTT. Its translation is CASGLVGSQGINQPQHF. This rearrangement joins TRBV12-5 to TRBJ1-5; possible D gene TRBD1, 5 bases. Germline V lookup: CDR1 LGHNT, CDR2 FRNRAP. V was pared by 0 bases and J by 4 bases, with 16 bases between. The CDR3 contains 17 residues.

This rearrangement joins TRBV10-3 to TRBJ2-7; 8 nucleotides line up with TRBD1. The CDR3 covers 15 residues. The V gene's germline CDR1 is ENHRY and CDR2 SYGVKD. V trimming: 2 bases; J trimming: 4 bases; junction bases outside the gene matches: 7. The CDR3 region is CAISEEARGLYEQYF. CDR3 coding DNA: TGTGCCATCAGTGAGGAGGCCAGGGGGCTGTACGAGCAGTACTTC.

To note about this clone: A read error may account for a junction end that differs from germline. The chain recombines TRBV7-7 with TRBJ1-1; the D gene is possibly TRBD1 (5 bases). Germline CDR1 and CDR2: SSHAT and FNYEAQ (reference sequence). The CDR3 sequence is 13 residues long. The CDR3 protein is CASSRQKNTEAFF. The CDR3, as DNA: TGTGCTAGCAGCCGACAGAAGAACACTGAAGCTTTCTTT.

The chain combines TRBV9 with TRBJ1-2; 8 nucleotides match TRBD1. V shed 3 bases and J 8 bases; nucleotides not matched to a gene: 6. The CDR3 contains 13 residues. Germline CDR1 SGDLS, CDR2 YYNGEE. The CDR3 loop reads CASSGGTGAGYTF. In nucleotides, the CDR3 is TGTGCCAGCAGCGGGGGGACAGGCGCCGGCTACACCTTC.

V usage is TRBV7-2 and J usage is TRBJ2-1; 8 bases are a match to TRBD1. Germline CDR1 reads SGHTA; CDR2 reads FQGNSA. The length of the CDR3 is 13 residues. J gave up 9 bases and V 5 bases, and 6 bases lay outside the gene matches. Here the CDR3 reads CASSVGQGGEQFF. In DNA, the CDR3 is TGTGCCAGCAGCGTCGGACAGGGCGGTGAGCAGTTCTTC.

The chain carries TRBV7-2 and TRBJ1-1; TRBD1 agrees at 8 bases. CDR3 length: 14 amino acids. Germline CDR1 reads SGHTA; CDR2 reads FQGNSA. V lost 5 bases and J lost 5; bases outside the gene matches: 7. CDR3 nucleotides: TGTGCCAGCAGCCCAACAACAGGGGGGACTGAAGCTTTCTTT. The encoded protein is CASSPTTGGTEAFF.

V is TRBV30 and J is TRBJ1-6; possible D gene TRBD1, 5 bases. Trimming took 6 bases from V and 8 from J, leaving 14 bases between them. The CDR3 totals 13 residues. Germline CDR1 is GTSNPN and CDR2 is SVGIG (reference sequence). The CDR3 DNA sequence: TGTGCCTGCGCCAGGGAGGGAGATTCACCCCTCCACTTT. Its translation: CACAREGDSPLHF.

This sequence joins TRBV5-5 and TRBJ2-1; 10 bases fit TRBD1. The ends lost 5 bases at V and 4 bases at J; junction bases unmatched: 6. Germline CDR1 SGHKS, CDR2 YYEKEE (reference sequence). The CDR3 consists of 15 residues. CDR3 sequence reads: CASRSGQGVYNEQFF. The CDR3 DNA follows: TGTGCCAGCAGATCCGGACAGGGGGTGTACAATGAGCAGTTCTTC.

The genes are TRBV7-7 and TRBJ2-3; 8 bases line up with TRBD2. V gave up 5 bases and J gave up 6 bases; unmatched junction bases: 13. This CDR3 spans 16 amino acids. Per the germline V gene, CDR1 is SSHAT and CDR2 is FNYEAQ (reference sequence). For the CDR3, the DNA is TGTGCCAGCAGCCCGGGCGGCGGGGGGCGGGTGGATACGCAGTATTTT. Its protein product is CASSPGGGGRVDTQYF. Full variable domain (remainder filled in from reference TRBV7-7 and TRBJ2-3): GAGVSQSPRYKVTKRGQDVTLRCDPISSHATLYWYQQALGQGPEFLTYFNYEAQPDKSGLPSDRFSAERPEGSISTLTIQRTEQRDSAMYRCASSPGGGGRVDTQYFGPGTRLTVL.

This chain uses TRBV2 with TRBJ1-2; 9 nucleotides line up with TRBD1. Trimming cost V 1 base and J 7 bases; bases outside gene matches: 4. From germline, CDR1 is SNHLY and CDR2 FYNNEI. CDR3 size: 14 residues. The CDR3 reads CASSEGTGDVGYTF. The CDR3 coding sequence is TGTGCCAGCAGTGAAGGGACAGGGGACGTTGGCTACACCTTC.

V usage is TRBV20-1 and J usage is TRBJ2-7; the D gene is possibly TRBD1 (5 bases). V was cut by 4 bases and J by 5 bases, with 6 bases left in between. The CDR3 extends over 10 amino acids. Germline V gives CDR1 DFQATT, CDR2 SNEGSKA (reference sequence). Here the CDR3 reads CSAKGNEQYF. The CDR3 region has the DNA TGCAGTGCTAAGGGGAACGAGCAGTACTTC.

This sequence joins TRBV29-1 and TRBJ2-5; D gene ambiguous. Germline assignment: CDR1 SQVTM and CDR2 ANQGSEA. Trimming removed 3 bases from V and 5 bases from J, with 10 bases in between. The CDR3 spans 12 residues. Here the CDR3 reads CSVDHSVETQYF. In nucleotides, the CDR3 is TGCAGCGTTGACCACAGTGTGGAGACCCAGTACTTC.

This chain uses TRBV5-1 with TRBJ1-2; no definite D call. Trimming took 1 base from V and 5 from J, leaving 24 bases between them. Germline-derived CDR1 and CDR2 are SGHRS and YFSETQ. There are 18 residues in the CDR3. CDR3 sequence: CASSLFNSRVPDPYGYTF. The CDR3 bases are TGCGCCAGCAGCTTGTTTAATTCGAGGGTTCCAGATCCTTATGGCTACACCTTC.

The J gene is TRBJ1-2, the V gene TRBV28, with 9 bases that match TRBD1. After removal of 6 bases from V and 8 bases from J, the junction contained 16 bases not matched to a gene. The V gene's germline CDR1 is MDHEN and CDR2 SYDVKM. The CDR3 sequence is 16 residues long. The CDR3 DNA sequence: TGTGCCAGCAGCCACGGAAAAACAGGGGGCAGAGTCGGCTACACCTTC. This gives the protein CASSHGKTGGRVGYTF.

The count of this clone is one. The chain is built from TRBV5-5 and TRBJ1-6; D is uncertain. V lost 2 bases and J 4 bases, leaving 10 bases between the germline ends. There are 15 residues in the CDR3. The germline V gene has CDR1 SGHKS and CDR2 YYEKEE (reference sequence). DNA of the CDR3: TGTGCCAGCAGCTTACCGGAGCTATATAATTCACCCCTCCACTTT. Amino acids: CASSLPELYNSPLHF.